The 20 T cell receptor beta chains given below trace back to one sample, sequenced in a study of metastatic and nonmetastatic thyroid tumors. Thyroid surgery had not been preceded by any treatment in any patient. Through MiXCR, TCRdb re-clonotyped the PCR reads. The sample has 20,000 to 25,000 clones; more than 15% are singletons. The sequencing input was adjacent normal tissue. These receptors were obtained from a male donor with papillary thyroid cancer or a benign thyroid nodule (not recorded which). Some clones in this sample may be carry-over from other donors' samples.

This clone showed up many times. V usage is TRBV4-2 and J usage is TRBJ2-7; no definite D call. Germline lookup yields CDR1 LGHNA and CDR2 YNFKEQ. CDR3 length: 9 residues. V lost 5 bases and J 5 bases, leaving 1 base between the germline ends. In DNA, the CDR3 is TGTGCCAGCAGCAACGAGCAGTACGTC. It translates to CASSNEQYV.

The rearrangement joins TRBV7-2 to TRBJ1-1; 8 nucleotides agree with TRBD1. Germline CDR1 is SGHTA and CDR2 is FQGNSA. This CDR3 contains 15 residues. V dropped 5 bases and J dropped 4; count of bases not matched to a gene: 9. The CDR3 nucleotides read TGTGCCAGCAGCCCCGGGACAGGTGGTGGCACTGAAGCTTTCTTT. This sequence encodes CASSPGTGGGTEAFF.

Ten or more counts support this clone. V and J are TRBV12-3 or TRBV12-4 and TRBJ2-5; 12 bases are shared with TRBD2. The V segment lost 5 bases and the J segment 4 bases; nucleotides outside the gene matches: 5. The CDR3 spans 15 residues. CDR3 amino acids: CASSPLAGGRETQYF. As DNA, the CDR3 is TGTGCCAGCAGTCCCCTAGCGGGAGGGAGAGAGACCCAGTACTTC.

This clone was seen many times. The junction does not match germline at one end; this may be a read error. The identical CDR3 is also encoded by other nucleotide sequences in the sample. CDR3: CATSGQLAHEKLFF. CDR3 nucleotide sequence: TGTGCCACCAGTGGCCAACTGGCACATGAAAAACTGTTTTTT. The J gene is TRBJ1-4, the V gene TRBV10-3, with D uncertain. The CDR3 runs 14 residues. Germline V gene data show CDR1 as ENHRY and CDR2 as SYGVKD.

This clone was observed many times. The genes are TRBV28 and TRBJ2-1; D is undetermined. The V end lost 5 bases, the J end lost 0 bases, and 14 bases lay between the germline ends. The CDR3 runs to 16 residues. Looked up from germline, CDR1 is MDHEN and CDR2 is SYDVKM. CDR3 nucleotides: TGTGCCAGCAGTCTTTTCGGACGGAGCTCCTACAATGAGCAGTTCTTC. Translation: CASSLFGRSSYNEQFF.

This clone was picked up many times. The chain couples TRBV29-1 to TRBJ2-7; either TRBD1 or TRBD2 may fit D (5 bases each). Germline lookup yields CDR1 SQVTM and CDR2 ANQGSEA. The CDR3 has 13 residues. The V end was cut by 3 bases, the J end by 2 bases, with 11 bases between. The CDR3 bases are TGCAGCGTTGACCGGGACGGTACCTACGAGCAGTACTTC. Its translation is CSVDRDGTYEQYF.

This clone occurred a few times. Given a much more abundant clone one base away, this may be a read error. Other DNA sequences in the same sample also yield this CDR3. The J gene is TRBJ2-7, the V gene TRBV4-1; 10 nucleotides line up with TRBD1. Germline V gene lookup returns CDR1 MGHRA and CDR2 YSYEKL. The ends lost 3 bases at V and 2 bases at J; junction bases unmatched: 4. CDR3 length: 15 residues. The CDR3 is CASSHPGQGTYEQYF. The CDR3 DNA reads TGCGCCAGCAGCCACCCGGGACAGGGGACCTACGAGCAGTACTTC.

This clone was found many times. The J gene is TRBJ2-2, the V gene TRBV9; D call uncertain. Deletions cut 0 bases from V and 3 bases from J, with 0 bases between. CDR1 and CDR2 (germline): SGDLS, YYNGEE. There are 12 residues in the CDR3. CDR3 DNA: TGTGCCAGCAGCGTAGACACCGGGGAGCTGTTTTTT. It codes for CASSVDTGELFF. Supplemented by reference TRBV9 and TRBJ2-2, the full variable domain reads DSGVTQTPKHLITATGQRVTLRCSPRSGDLSVYWYQQSLDQGLQFLIQYYNGEERAKGNILERFSAQQFPDLHSELNLSSLELGDSALYFCASSVDTGELFFGEGSRLTVL.

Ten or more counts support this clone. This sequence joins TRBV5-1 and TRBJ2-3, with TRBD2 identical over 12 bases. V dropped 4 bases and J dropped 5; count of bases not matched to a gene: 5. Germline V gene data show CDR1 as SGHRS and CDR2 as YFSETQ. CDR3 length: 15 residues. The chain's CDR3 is CASSLAGGRGDTQYF. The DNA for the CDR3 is TGCGCCAGCAGCCTAGCGGGAGGGCGGGGAGATACGCAGTATTTT.

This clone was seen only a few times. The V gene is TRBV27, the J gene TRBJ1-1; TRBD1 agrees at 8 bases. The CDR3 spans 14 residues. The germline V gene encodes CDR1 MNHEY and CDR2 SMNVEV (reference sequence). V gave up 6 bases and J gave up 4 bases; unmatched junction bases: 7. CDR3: CASSSQGAVTEAFF. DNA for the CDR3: TGTGCCAGCAGCTCCCAGGGGGCTGTCACTGAAGCTTTCTTT.

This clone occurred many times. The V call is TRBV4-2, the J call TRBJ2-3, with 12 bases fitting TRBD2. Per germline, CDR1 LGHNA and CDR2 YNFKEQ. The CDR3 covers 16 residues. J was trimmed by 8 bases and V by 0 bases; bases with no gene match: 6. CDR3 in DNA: TGTGCCAGCAGCCAAGAGCCTAGCGGGAGGGAGATTACGCAGTATTTT. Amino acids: CASSQEPSGREITQYF.

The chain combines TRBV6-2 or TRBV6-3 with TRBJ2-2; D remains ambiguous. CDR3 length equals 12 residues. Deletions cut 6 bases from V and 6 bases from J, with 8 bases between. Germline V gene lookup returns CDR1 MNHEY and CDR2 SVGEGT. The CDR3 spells CASRFGSGELFF. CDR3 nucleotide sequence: TGTGCCAGCAGATTCGGGTCCGGGGAGCTGTTTTTT.

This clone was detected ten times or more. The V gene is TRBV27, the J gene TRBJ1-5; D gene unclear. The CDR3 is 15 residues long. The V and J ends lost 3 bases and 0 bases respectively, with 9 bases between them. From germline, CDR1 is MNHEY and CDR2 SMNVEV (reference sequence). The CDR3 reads CASSLESDSNQPQHF. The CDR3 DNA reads TGTGCCAGCAGTTTGGAGTCCGATAGCAATCAGCCCCAGCATTTT.

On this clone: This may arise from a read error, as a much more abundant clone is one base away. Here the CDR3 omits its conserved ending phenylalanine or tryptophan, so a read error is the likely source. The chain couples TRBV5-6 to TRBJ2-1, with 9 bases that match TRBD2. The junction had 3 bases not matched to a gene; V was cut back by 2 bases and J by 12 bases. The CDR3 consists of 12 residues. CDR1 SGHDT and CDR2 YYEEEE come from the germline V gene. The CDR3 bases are TGTGCCAGCAGCTTTGGTAGCGGGGGGCAGTTCTTA. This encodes CASSFGSGGQFL.

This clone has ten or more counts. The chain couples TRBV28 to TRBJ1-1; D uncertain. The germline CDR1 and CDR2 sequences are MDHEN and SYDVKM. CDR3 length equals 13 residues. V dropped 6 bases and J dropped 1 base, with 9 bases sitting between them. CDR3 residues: CASSFRRNTEAFF. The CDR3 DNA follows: TGTGCCAGCAGCTTCCGACGGAACACTGAAGCTTTCTTT. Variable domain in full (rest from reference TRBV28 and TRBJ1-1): DVKVTQSSRYLVKRTGEKVFLECVQDMDHENMFWYRQDPGLGLRLIYFSYDVKMKEKGDIPEGYSVSREKKERFSLILESASTNQTSMYLCASSFRRNTEAFFGQGTRLTVV.

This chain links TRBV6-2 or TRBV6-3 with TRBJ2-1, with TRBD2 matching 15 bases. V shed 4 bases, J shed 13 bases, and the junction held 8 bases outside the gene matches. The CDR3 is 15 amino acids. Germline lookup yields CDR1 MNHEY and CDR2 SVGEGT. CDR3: CASSSGLAGGVRQFF. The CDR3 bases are TGTGCCAGCAGTTCGGGACTAGCGGGAGGAGTAAGACAGTTCTTC.

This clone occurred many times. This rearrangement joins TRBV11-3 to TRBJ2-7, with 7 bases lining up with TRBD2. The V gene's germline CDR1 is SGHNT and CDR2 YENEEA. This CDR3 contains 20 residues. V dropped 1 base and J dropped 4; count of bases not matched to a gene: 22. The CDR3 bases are TGTGCCAGCAGCTTAGTGGGAGGGGCCGGGACTATCCCGAGGAAATACGAGCAGTACTTC. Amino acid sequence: CASSLVGGAGTIPRKYEQYF.

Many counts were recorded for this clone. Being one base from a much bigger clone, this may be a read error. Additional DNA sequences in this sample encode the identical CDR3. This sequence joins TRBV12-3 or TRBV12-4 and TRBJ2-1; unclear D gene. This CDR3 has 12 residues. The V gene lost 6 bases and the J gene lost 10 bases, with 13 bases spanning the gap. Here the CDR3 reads CASSSRIAEQFF. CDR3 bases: TGTGCCAGCAGCTCTAGGATTGCCGAGCAGTTCTTC.

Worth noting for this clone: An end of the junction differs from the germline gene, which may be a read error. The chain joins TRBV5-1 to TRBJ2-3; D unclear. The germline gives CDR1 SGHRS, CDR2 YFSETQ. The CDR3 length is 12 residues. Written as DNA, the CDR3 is TGCGCCAGCAGCTTGGAGGTAGATACGCTGTATTTT. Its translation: CASSLEVDTLYF.

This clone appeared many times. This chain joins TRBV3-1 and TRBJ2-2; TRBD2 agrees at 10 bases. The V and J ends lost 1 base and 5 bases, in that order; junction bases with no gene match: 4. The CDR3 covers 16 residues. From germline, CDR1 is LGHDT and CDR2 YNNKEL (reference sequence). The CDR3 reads CASSQASGGGTGELFF. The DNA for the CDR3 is TGTGCCAGCAGCCAAGCTAGCGGGGGAGGTACCGGGGAGCTGTTTTTT.